The 32 T cell receptor beta chains below come from one sample, sequenced in a study of T cells in Graves' hyperthyroidism and ophthalmopathy. Researchers took RNA transcripts and amplified the TCR beta CDR3 regions from them. RT-PCR in the first round (using the HTBI primer set) targeted the TCR CDR3. One entry per CDR3 protein, called by TCRdb with MiXCR from the multiplex PCR reads. Of some 600,000 distinct CDR3 sequences listed, more than 11% were seen once; the top ten hold around 5.4%. The sample comprised blood. The source of these receptors is a woman aged 25 to 45 with Graves' hyperthyroidism that later progressed to Graves' ophthalmopathy.

This clonotype was observed a few times. A read error may explain this, as a much larger clone is one base away. The genes are TRBV5-1 and TRBJ1-1, with D possibly matching TRBD1 (5 bases). V was clipped by 3 bases and J by 3 bases, with 18 bases between them. This CDR3 has 16 residues. Germline-derived CDR1 and CDR2 are SGHRS and YFSETQ. The CDR3 nucleotides are TGCGCCAGCAGCTACGGGGTGGGGGGAGAGGACACTGAAGCTTTCTTT. It specifies CASSYGVGGEDTEAFF.

The chain has TRBV5-1 and TRBJ2-7; D is ambiguous. Germline V CDR1 and CDR2: SGHRS, YFSETQ. The CDR3 contains 13 residues. Between the trimmed V and J ends, which lost 5 bases and 4 bases, there was a span of 13 bases. CDR3 sequence reads: CASSVSSPYEQYF. In DNA form, the CDR3 reads TGCGCCAGCAGTGTCTCTTCTCCGTACGAGCAGTACTTC. Full variable domain (remainder filled in from reference TRBV5-1 and TRBJ2-7): KAGVTQTPRYLIKTRGQQVTLSCSPISGHRSVSWYQQTPGQGLQFLFEYFSETQRNKGNFPGRFSGRQFSNSRSEMNVSTLELGDSALYLCASSVSSPYEQYFGPGTRLTVT.

This clonotype was counted ten times or more. The chain combines TRBV5-1 with TRBJ1-5; no reliable D call. The CDR3 covers 15 residues. CDR1 SGHRS and CDR2 YFSETQ come from the germline V gene. V lost 2 bases and J 0 bases, leaving 9 bases between the germline ends. CDR3 loop: CASSFSGNSNQPQHF. DNA of the CDR3: TGCGCCAGCAGCTTTTCGGGGAATAGCAATCAGCCCCAGCATTTT.

This clonotype was seen many times. The rearrangement links TRBV12-3 or TRBV12-4 to TRBJ2-7; D might be TRBD2 (6 bases). The V gene lost 0 bases and the J gene lost 2 bases, with 11 bases spanning the gap. The CDR3 contains 15 residues. The CDR3 DNA sequence: TGTGCCAGCAGTTTAGCTAGCGGAAACACCTACGAGCAGTACTTC. It is translated as CASSLASGNTYEQYF.

This clonotype has just a few counts. The rearrangement uses TRBV7-2 and TRBJ2-7; 7 bases map to TRBD2. This CDR3 is built from 16 residues. Germline V gene sequence: CDR1 SGHTA, CDR2 FQGNSA. The V segment lost 0 bases and the J segment 0 bases; nucleotides outside the gene matches: 5. The CDR3 reads CASSLAAGTNSYEQYF. In nucleotides, the CDR3 is TGTGCCAGCAGCTTAGCGGCCGGGACTAACTCCTACGAGCAGTACTTC.

This clonotype was detected many times. The chain uses TRBV4-3 and TRBJ2-3; D call uncertain. The germline CDR1 and CDR2 sequences are LGHNA and YSLEER. V gave up 0 bases and J gave up 2 bases, with 12 bases separating them. CDR3 size: 16 residues. CDR3 DNA: TGCGCCAGCAGCCAAGATCTCCGCGGATCCACAGATACGCAGTATTTT. Translating it yields CASSQDLRGSTDTQYF.

This clonotype was counted ten times or more. The chain uses TRBV28 and TRBJ2-7; D may be TRBD2 (5 bases). The CDR3 runs 16 residues. The germline V and J ends were trimmed by 3 bases and 7 bases, with 22 bases remaining between them. The germline CDR1 and CDR2 sequences are MDHEN and SYDVKM. The CDR3 region has the DNA TGTGCCAGCAGTTTTACCCAGCTAGCATCCCGTTTTGAGCAGTACTTC. Translating gives CASSFTQLASRFEQYF.

This clonotype appeared a few times. The chain is built from TRBV20-1 and TRBJ1-5, with D unresolved. V lost 1 base and J 10 bases, leaving 14 bases between the germline ends. Germline loops: CDR1 DFQATT, CDR2 SNEGSKA (reference sequence). The CDR3 sequence is 13 residues long. CDR3 residues: CSARVSLNYPQHF. The CDR3 bases are TGCAGTGCTAGAGTGTCCCTTAACTACCCCCAGCATTTT.

The chain links TRBV12-3 or TRBV12-4 to TRBJ2-5; no reliable D call. This CDR3 region has 11 residues. The ends were cut back, 6 bases at V and 6 bases at J, with 8 bases in the middle. The CDR3 reads CASRPWQTQYF. The CDR3 nucleotides read TGTGCCAGCAGGCCCTGGCAGACCCAGTACTTC.

This clonotype was recorded a few times. The chain joins TRBV7-8 to TRBJ1-5; D might be TRBD1 (5 bases). This CDR3 has 18 amino acids. Per the germline V gene, CDR1 is SGHVS and CDR2 is FQNEAQ. V was cut by 1 base and J by 3 bases, with 19 bases left in between. The CDR3 DNA is TGTGCCAGCAGCTTAGGACTCTGGGGCGATCATGTCAATCAGCCCCAGCATTTT. Translation: CASSLGLWGDHVNQPQHF.

This clonotype was recorded at least ten times. This CDR3 is CASSFTGGHSYEQYF. CDR3 in DNA: TGTGCCAGCAGTTTCACAGGGGGGCACTCCTACGAGCAGTACTTC. The chain uses TRBV28 and TRBJ2-7; 8 bases are shared with TRBD1. The CDR3 spans 15 residues. Trimming cost V 3 bases and J 0 bases; bases outside gene matches: 4. The germline CDR1 and CDR2 sequences are MDHEN and SYDVKM.

This clonotype was found many times. The rearrangement uses TRBV4-3 and TRBJ2-2; weak D call: TRBD1 (5 bases). The V end lost 0 bases, the J end lost 4 bases, and 18 bases lay between the germline ends. CDR1 and CDR2 from the germline V gene are LGHNA and YSLEER. CDR3 size: 18 residues. The CDR3 DNA reads TGCGCCAGCAGCCAAGAAGAAACAGGTTACCGATCCACCGGGGAGCTGTTTTTT. It is translated as CASSQEETGYRSTGELFF.

This clonotype has at least ten counts. The CDR3 loop is CASNFGADTQYF. The CDR3 DNA sequence: TGTGCCAGCAACTTTGGGGCAGATACGCAGTATTTT. This chain connects TRBV28 to TRBJ2-3; D is unclear. Germline V gene data show CDR1 as MDHEN and CDR2 as SYDVKM. This CDR3 comprises 12 residues. Between the trimmed V and J ends, which lost 7 bases and 4 bases, there was a span of 9 bases.

The chain joins TRBV19 to TRBJ1-2; D may be TRBD1 (5 bases). The V end was cut by 6 bases, the J end by 3 bases, with 11 bases between. Germline CDR1 reads LNHDA; CDR2 reads SQIVND (reference sequence). The CDR3 extends over 13 amino acids. The CDR3 DNA reads as TGTGCCAGTAGGGCCCAAGGGGACTATGGCTACACCTTC. Translation gives CASRAQGDYGYTF.

This clonotype was counted between two and nine times. V gene TRBV20-1 combines with J gene TRBJ2-7; a weak D match, TRBD2 (5 bases). The germline V gene has CDR1 DFQATT and CDR2 SNEGSKA (reference sequence). The CDR3 has 13 amino acids. Trimming pared 6 bases from V and 0 bases from J, leaving 12 bases between. CDR3 in amino acids: CSAWRGSSYEQYF. CDR3 DNA: TGCAGTGCCTGGCGCGGGTCCTCCTACGAGCAGTACTTC.

The chain has TRBV2 and TRBJ2-1; perhaps TRBD1 as D (5 bases). Germline lookup yields CDR1 SNHLY and CDR2 FYNNEI. Trimming removed 7 bases at V and 6 bases at J, with 10 bases between. The CDR3 is 12 amino acids. The CDR3 DNA is TGTGCCAGCATTGGACACTGCAATGAGCAGTTCTTC. As protein: CASIGHCNEQFF. The full variable domain, rest sourced from reference TRBV2 and TRBJ2-1, is EPEVTQTPSHQVTQMGQEVILRCVPISNHLYFYWYRQILGQKVEFLVSFYNNEISEKSEIFDDQFSVERPDGSNFTLKIRSTKLEDSAMYFCASIGHCNEQFFGPGTRLTVL.

In this sample, this clonotype turned up many times. The chain uses TRBV12-3 or TRBV12-4 and TRBJ2-7, with D perhaps TRBD2 (5 bases). CDR3 size: 16 residues. V was pared by 6 bases and J by 4 bases, with 22 bases between. The CDR3 protein is CASSTWETTTPYEQYF. In DNA, the CDR3 is TGTGCCAGCAGCACCTGGGAGACAACAACACCTTACGAGCAGTACTTC.

This clonotype showed up many times. The chain has TRBV6-1 and TRBJ1-1, with D possibly TRBD1 on 5 matching bases. The CDR3 runs to 15 residues. V was clipped by 7 bases and J by 1 base, with 16 bases between them. The V gene's germline CDR1 is MNHNS and CDR2 SASEGT. DNA of the CDR3: TGTGCCAGCACTCCCAGGAACCAGGGGAACACTGAAGCTTTCTTT. Protein product: CASTPRNQGNTEAFF.

This chain links TRBV24-1 with TRBJ2-1; 13 nucleotides agree with TRBD2. Germline assignment: CDR1 KGHDR and CDR2 SFDVKD. The trim removed 5 bases at V and 4 bases at J, leaving 4 bases unmatched. The length of the CDR3 is 16 residues. This CDR3 reads CATSGVLAGGYNEQFF. CDR3 nucleotides: TGTGCCACCAGTGGGGTACTAGCGGGAGGGTACAATGAGCAGTTCTTC.

The chain couples TRBV10-3 to TRBJ1-3; D remains unclear. The length of the CDR3 is 15 residues. Germline V gene sequence: CDR1 ENHRY, CDR2 SYGVKD. V shed 3 bases and J shed 0 bases, with 9 bases lying between them. The CDR3 nucleotides are TGTGCCATCAGTGAAGGTCAGGACTCTGGAAACACCATATATTTT. It specifies CAISEGQDSGNTIYF.

This clonotype occurred a few times. The V call is TRBV27, the J call TRBJ1-5; 7 bases line up with TRBD1. The CDR3 spans 17 residues. V dropped 5 bases and J dropped 7; count of bases not matched to a gene: 17. Germline lookup yields CDR1 MNHEY and CDR2 SMNVEV (reference sequence). DNA for the CDR3: TGTGCCAGCAGTGATGGTATCGCGAAACAGGGGATCCAGCCCCAGCATTTT. Translating gives CASSDGIAKQGIQPQHF.

This clonotype was recorded many times. The chain links TRBV24-1 to TRBJ2-5; a possible D gene is TRBD2 (5 bases). The CDR3 covers 15 residues. Germline CDR1 KGHDR, CDR2 SFDVKD. V shed 1 base and J shed 0 bases, with 8 bases lying between them. As DNA, the CDR3 is TGTGCCACCAGTGATTTAAGAGGGTACCAAGAGACCCAGTACTTC. Translated, it gives CATSDLRGYQETQYF.

Points on this clonotype: This may be a read error: a much more frequent sequence differs by one nucleotide. The V and J genes are TRBV12-3 or TRBV12-4 and TRBJ1-5, with 7 bases lining up with TRBD1. The CDR3 runs 17 residues. V was pared by 6 bases and J by 0 bases, with 11 bases of the junction left unmatched. This chain's CDR3 is CASSLRQGGDSNQPQHF. The CDR3 nucleotides are TGTGCCAGCAGCTTGCGACAGGGCGGAGATAGCAATCAGCCCCAGCATTTT.

The sample holds a few counts of this clonotype. The chain joins TRBV7-9 to TRBJ2-7, with D perhaps given as TRBD1 or TRBD2 (5 bases each). V lost 5 bases and J lost 2, with 16 bases in between. CDR3 length: 15 amino acids. The germline CDR1 and CDR2 sequences are SEHNR and FQNEAQ (reference sequence). The CDR3 DNA is TGTGCCAGCAGCCCTCGGGACGGCCGAGCCTACGAGCAGTACTTC. It codes for CASSPRDGRAYEQYF.

This clonotype turned up a few times. The chain joins TRBV6-1 to TRBJ2-3; weak D call: TRBD2 (5 bases). In germline, CDR1 is MNHNS, CDR2 SASEGT. Trimming cost V 3 bases and J 4 bases, with 17 bases left between them. This CDR3 has 16 residues. As DNA, the CDR3 is TGTGCCAGCAGTGAGGCAGCGGTGAATGGGGCAGATACGCAGTATTTT. This sequence encodes CASSEAAVNGADTQYF.

In its sample, this clonotype was seen a few times. The chain has TRBV9 and TRBJ2-1; TRBD2 is a possible D gene (5 bases). The CDR3 is 17 amino acids. Trimming stripped 0 bases from V and 5 bases from J, with 18 bases between. From germline, CDR1 is SGDLS and CDR2 YYNGEE. The CDR3 spells CASSVATSAGLNNEQFF. DNA of the CDR3: TGTGCCAGCAGCGTAGCTACGAGCGCAGGACTGAACAATGAGCAGTTCTTC.

Only a few counts were recorded for this clonotype. One end of the junction varies from germline; a read error may be responsible. The chain couples TRBV3-1 to TRBJ2-2; 10 bases agree with TRBD2. This CDR3 is 17 amino acids long. Germline CDR1 is LGHDT and CDR2 is YNNKEL (reference sequence). The CDR3 DNA reads as TGTGCCAGCAGCCAAATAGCGGGGGGCTGGACCACCAGGGAGCTGTTTTTT. Translated, it gives CASSQIAGGWTTRELFF.

This clonotype has a count of ten or more. J is TRBJ2-3 and V is TRBV28, with TRBD2 as a possible D gene (8 bases). Trimming removed 2 bases at V and 3 bases at J, with 21 bases between. The CDR3 runs 18 residues. CDR1 is MDHEN, CDR2 SYDVKM, per germline. CDR3 residues: CASSLEGDRAGVTDTQYF. The CDR3 DNA reads TGTGCCAGCAGTTTAGAGGGGGACAGAGCGGGAGTTACAGATACGCAGTATTTT.

This clonotype was picked up many times. V usage is TRBV13 and J usage is TRBJ1-1; D is unresolved. The length of the CDR3 is 12 residues. V was trimmed by 1 base and J by 9 bases, leaving 9 bases between them. Germline lookup yields CDR1 PRHDT and CDR2 FYEKMQ (reference sequence). CDR3 nucleotides: TGTGCCAGCAGCTTAGTGCAGTTTAAAGCTTTCTTT. Encoded protein: CASSLVQFKAFF. Full variable domain (remainder filled in from reference TRBV13 and TRBJ1-1): AAGVIQSPRHLIKEKRETATLKCYPIPRHDTVYWYQQGPGQDPQFLISFYEKMQSDKGSIPDRFSAQQFSDYHSELNMSSLELGDSALYFCASSLVQFKAFFGQGTRLTVV.

V gene TRBV6-1 combines with J gene TRBJ1-3, with no clear D. Trimming took off 5 bases at V and 0 bases at J, with 14 bases between the two ends. The CDR3 contains 16 residues. From germline, CDR1 is MNHNS and CDR2 SASEGT. The CDR3 nucleotides read TGTGCCAGCAGTCTATCCAAGGCGAGCTCTGGAAACACCATATATTTT. Encoded protein: CASSLSKASSGNTIYF.

The gene calls are TRBV24-1 and TRBJ2-7; TRBD1 matches at 8 bases. This CDR3 has 13 residues. Germline V gene lookup returns CDR1 KGHDR and CDR2 SFDVKD. The junction had 10 bases not matched to a gene; V was cut back by 9 bases and J by 7 bases. DNA of the CDR3: TGTGCCACCGCCAGACAGGGGTCTGGAGAGCAGTACTTC. This encodes CATARQGSGEQYF.

The gene calls are TRBV19 and TRBJ2-1, with D possibly being TRBD1 (5 bases). The CDR3 contains 13 residues. Trimming left V 4 bases short and J 8 bases short, with 12 bases between. Per germline, CDR1 LNHDA and CDR2 SQIVND (reference sequence). The DNA of the CDR3 is TGTGCCAGTAGTAAATTTGGACATGATGAGCAGTTCTTC. This sequence encodes CASSKFGHDEQFF.